The next 20 T cell receptor beta chains were all read from a single sample in a study of blood T cell repertoires in COVID-19. Repertoires were generated with immunoSEQ multiplex PCR, while TCRdb's copy carries only in-frame clones and drops some. This sample has 140,000 to 150,000 clones, with around 80% found just once. The sequencing sample was made of peripheral blood. All receptors come from a man aged 70 or older who had recovered from COVID-19.

The chain combines TRBV30 with TRBJ2-3; D is possibly TRBD2 (6 bases). This CDR3 region has 13 residues. Trimming pared 4 bases from V and 2 bases from J, leaving 10 bases between. Germline CDR1 reads GTSNPN; CDR2 reads SVGIG (reference sequence). CDR3 sequence reads: CAWNGGNTDTQYF. In DNA, the CDR3 is TGTGCCTGGAACGGCGGGAACACAGATACGCAGTATTTT.

The gene calls are TRBV7-3 and TRBJ2-7, with 10 positions matching TRBD1. This CDR3 spans 15 amino acids. The ends lost 4 bases at V and 3 bases at J; junction bases unmatched: 6. The germline CDR1 and CDR2 sequences are SGHTA and FQGTGA. The CDR3 protein is CASSYPGTGVYEQYF. CDR3 DNA: TGTGCCAGCAGCTACCCCGGGACAGGGGTCTACGAGCAGTACTTC.

The gene calls are TRBV14 and TRBJ2-7; 12 nucleotides match TRBD2. This CDR3 has 18 residues. Germline trimming cut 1 base from V and 7 bases from J; bases unmatched to any gene: 14. Germline loops: CDR1 SGHDN, CDR2 FVKESK. The CDR3 spells CASSQGGPGLAGFREQYF. The CDR3 DNA reads as TGTGCCAGCAGCCAAGGGGGACCGGGACTAGCGGGTTTTCGTGAGCAGTACTTC.

The chain has TRBV19 and TRBJ2-6, with TRBD1 matching 7 bases. Losses at the gene ends were 6 bases for V and 0 bases for J; bases not matched to a gene: 11. The CDR3 consists of 18 residues. Germline CDR1 LNHDA, CDR2 SQIVND (reference sequence). The CDR3 protein is CASSSLDRASSGANVLTF. CDR3 nucleotide sequence: TGTGCCAGTAGCTCCTTAGACAGGGCCAGCTCTGGGGCCAACGTCCTGACTTTC.

This clone was seen only once. This chain joins TRBV7-9 and TRBJ1-4; no firm D call. The CDR3 totals 15 residues. CDR1 is SEHNR, CDR2 FQNEAQ, per germline (reference sequence). With 1 base removed from V and 4 bases from J, the gap between germline ends came to 10 bases. The CDR3: CASSLGGFGNEKLFF. In DNA form, the CDR3 reads TGTGCCAGCAGCTTAGGTGGCTTTGGTAATGAAAAACTGTTTTTT.

V is TRBV11-3 and J is TRBJ2-1, with 8 nucleotides matching TRBD1. This CDR3 comprises 13 residues. The V segment lost 5 bases and the J segment 10 bases; nucleotides outside the gene matches: 7. Germline lookup yields CDR1 SGHNT and CDR2 YENEEA. The CDR3 loop reads CASSKGTGGEQFF. The CDR3 nucleotides read TGTGCCAGCAGCAAAGGGACAGGTGGGGAGCAGTTCTTC.

V gene TRBV25-1 combines with J gene TRBJ2-7, with D maybe TRBD2 (6 bases). The CDR3 loop spans 13 amino acids. Germline V gene data show CDR1 as MGHDK and CDR2 as SYGVNS. The V and J ends lost 0 bases and 7 bases respectively, with 10 bases between them. CDR3 sequence reads: CASSEYGGDEQYF. DNA for the CDR3: TGTGCCAGCAGTGAATATGGCGGGGATGAGCAGTACTTC.

The gene calls are TRBV4-1 and TRBJ2-1; TRBD2 might be the D (6 bases). V was shortened by 4 bases and J by 5 bases, with 12 bases between the two germline ends. The CDR3 sequence is 14 residues long. CDR1 is MGHRA and CDR2 is YSYEKL in the germline V gene. The CDR3 loop is CASSPQRANNEQFF. The DNA of the CDR3 is TGCGCCAGCAGCCCTCAGCGGGCGAACAATGAGCAGTTCTTC.

This chain connects TRBV30 to TRBJ1-1; D perhaps matches TRBD1 (6 bases). Germline assignment: CDR1 GTSNPN and CDR2 SVGIG (reference sequence). The germline V and J ends were trimmed by 1 base and 8 bases, with 14 bases remaining between them. This CDR3 is built from 13 residues. The CDR3 loop is CAWSEGTGTEAFF. The DNA of the CDR3 is TGTGCCTGGAGTGAAGGAACCGGGACAGAAGCTTTCTTT.

V and J are TRBV7-9 and TRBJ2-3; D gene uncertain. The V gene's germline CDR1 is SEHNR and CDR2 FQNEAQ (reference sequence). The CDR3 has 13 residues. Trimming took 4 bases from V and 2 from J, leaving 7 bases between them. The CDR3 sequence is CASSSRITDTQYF. The CDR3 nucleotides read TGTGCCAGCAGCTCCAGGATCACAGATACGCAGTATTTT.

This clone has just one count. This chain uses TRBV7-8 with TRBJ2-3; 7 bases are shared with TRBD2. Trimming removed 5 bases from V and 4 bases from J; junction bases left unmatched: 21. The CDR3 runs 19 residues. Per the germline V gene, CDR1 is SGHVS and CDR2 is FQNEAQ. The CDR3 is CASSPSREKLAWFPDTQYF. The CDR3 nucleotides read TGTGCCAGCAGCCCTAGCAGGGAGAAACTAGCGTGGTTTCCAGATACGCAGTATTTT.

The chain has TRBV7-2 and TRBJ2-7, with no clear D. Germline V gives CDR1 SGHTA, CDR2 FQGNSA. V was clipped by 5 bases and J by 0 bases, with 11 bases between them. The CDR3 length is 14 residues. CDR3 in DNA: TGTGCCAGCAGCGCATACAAAAGCTCCTACGAGCAGTACTTC. Protein: CASSAYKSSYEQYF.

A single count supports this clone. This chain links TRBV19 with TRBJ2-7, with D perhaps TRBD2 (6 bases). Germline V CDR1 and CDR2: LNHDA, SQIVND (reference sequence). The CDR3 has 12 residues. With 5 bases removed from V and 2 bases from J, the gap between germline ends came to 7 bases. The CDR3 region has the DNA TGTGCCAGTAGTGCTAGCGCCTACGAGCAGTACTTC. This codes for CASSASAYEQYF.

CDR3 DNA sequence: TGCAGCGTTGTTTTAGTAGCGGGCAAGGGCAATGAGCAGTTCTTC. Its protein is CSVVLVAGKGNEQFF. V and J are TRBV29-1 and TRBJ2-1, with 7 bases aligning to TRBD2. The germline gives CDR1 SQVTM, CDR2 ANQGSEA. The CDR3 has 15 residues. The V segment lost 4 bases and the J segment 6 bases; nucleotides outside the gene matches: 12.

V and J are TRBV30 and TRBJ2-1; 10 nucleotides align to TRBD2. CDR1 is GTSNPN and CDR2 is SVGIG in the germline V gene (reference sequence). The junction had 8 bases not matched to a gene; V was cut back by 2 bases and J by 7 bases. This CDR3 is built from 15 residues. The CDR3 sequence is CAWSPTSGIRNEQFF. CDR3 nucleotides: TGTGCCTGGAGTCCAACTAGCGGGATAAGGAATGAGCAGTTCTTC.

This sequence joins TRBV7-9 and TRBJ2-2; 10 bases agree with TRBD2. The CDR3 contains 15 residues. The germline gives CDR1 SEHNR, CDR2 FQNEAQ (reference sequence). V trimming: 6 bases; J trimming: 5 bases; junction bases outside the gene matches: 6. The CDR3 here is CASRSGLARTGELFF. The CDR3 DNA sequence: TGTGCCAGCAGGTCGGGACTAGCGAGAACCGGGGAGCTGTTTTTT.

This clone was found a few times. This sequence joins TRBV7-9 and TRBJ2-2, with a weak D call TRBD1 (6 bases). Germline V lookup: CDR1 SEHNR, CDR2 FQNEAQ (reference sequence). V was pared by 4 bases and J by 4 bases, with 13 bases between. The CDR3 length is 15 residues. This chain's CDR3 is CASSYREVGTGELFF. The CDR3 nucleotides read TGTGCCAGCAGCTACAGGGAAGTGGGCACCGGGGAGCTGTTTTTT.

This clone was found once. The chain uses TRBV5-1 and TRBJ2-3; D is uncertain. The CDR3 loop spans 12 amino acids. The germline gives CDR1 SGHRS, CDR2 YFSETQ. The V end lost 0 bases, the J end lost 7 bases, and 6 bases lay between the germline ends. The chain's CDR3 is CASSLELNTQYF. CDR3 coding DNA: TGCGCCAGCAGCTTGGAATTAAATACGCAGTATTTT.

The chain uses TRBV4-1 and TRBJ2-4; perhaps TRBD1 as D (5 bases). Germline V CDR1 and CDR2: MGHRA, YSYEKL. There are 15 residues in the CDR3. Trimming removed 1 base at V and 3 bases at J, with 10 bases between. For the CDR3, the DNA is TGCGCCAGCAGCCAAGGACCAGGGTTCAAAAACATTCAGTACTTC. Translating gives CASSQGPGFKNIQYF.

This clone was found many times. The chain combines TRBV5-1 with TRBJ1-2, with 9 positions matching TRBD1. Trimming removed 3 bases from V and 7 bases from J; junction bases left unmatched: 10. The CDR3 runs to 15 residues. The germline gives CDR1 SGHRS, CDR2 YFSETQ. CDR3: CASSSGTGYLSGYTF. The CDR3 coding sequence is TGCGCCAGCAGCTCGGGGACAGGGTATTTGAGTGGCTACACCTTC.